Below are 18 T cell receptor beta chains sequenced from a single sample in a study of blood T cells in healthy people across ages. Next came a second PCR, run for about 7 to 12 cycles, which used a sample-barcoded 5' primer along with a J-beta primer mix. Using its own MiXCR run on the 5' RACE reads, TCRdb lists one record per CDR3 protein. The data show around 1.1 million distinct CDR3 sequences, less than 45% seen once. The sequencing input was blood. The receptors originated from a man in his late teens or twenties in good health.

The chain combines TRBV29-1 with TRBJ1-2; D gene ambiguous. The CDR3 runs 13 residues. Trimming left V 3 bases short and J 2 bases short, with 10 bases between. Looked up from germline, CDR1 is SQVTM and CDR2 is ANQGSEA. The CDR3 spells CSVDVRYNYGYTF. As DNA, the CDR3 is TGCAGCGTTGACGTCAGATACAACTATGGCTACACCTTC.

This clonotype has only a few counts. The CDR3 DNA reads as TGCGCCAGCAGCCAAGATGAGAGGAAAGGCAGGTCGAACACCGGGGAGCTGTTTTTT. This encodes CASSQDERKGRSNTGELFF. The chain employs TRBV4-3 and TRBJ2-2; D unresolved. CDR1 LGHNA and CDR2 YSLEER come from the germline V gene. CDR3 size: 19 residues. V was clipped by 0 bases and J by 0 bases, with 17 bases between them.

This clonotype has just a few counts. The chain employs TRBV21-1 and TRBJ1-5; TRBD1 is the table's D call, not checked against the DNA. TRBV21-1 is labeled a pseudogene. This CDR3 has 16 amino acids. The CDR3 bases are TGTGCCAGCAGCAAAGGGGGACAAAAGTGCAATCAGCCCCAGCATTTT. Translating gives CASSKGGQKCNQPQHF.

This clonotype was counted a few times. The V call is TRBV4-3, the J call TRBJ2-1; D might be TRBD2 (6 bases). The V gene's germline CDR1 is LGHNA and CDR2 YSLEER. This CDR3 region has 18 residues. The germline V and J ends were trimmed by 0 bases and 9 bases, with 24 bases remaining between them. The CDR3 is CASSQDVLPLATGREQFF. For the CDR3, the DNA is TGCGCCAGCAGCCAAGATGTCCTGCCTCTAGCGACCGGTCGTGAGCAGTTCTTC.

The table lists this clonotype with a few counts. This chain connects TRBV5-6 to TRBJ2-1; D is possibly TRBD1 or TRBD2 (5 bases each). Matching the DNA end better, TRBJ2-7 makes the J call doubtful. The CDR3 is 15 amino acids. Germline V CDR1 and CDR2: SGHDT, YYEEEE. The CDR3 loop reads CASSRDRSSYNEQYF. The CDR3 DNA reads as TGTGCCAGCAGCCGGGACCGTAGCTCCTACAATGAGCAGTACTTC.

This clonotype was counted between two and nine times. V is TRBV6-6 and J is TRBJ2-3; 9 bases fit TRBD2. The trim removed 4 bases at V and 0 bases at J, leaving 5 bases unmatched. Germline-derived CDR1 and CDR2 are MNHNY and SVGAGI (reference sequence). This CDR3 contains 16 residues. In DNA, the CDR3 is TGTGCCAGCAGTTTAGCGGGGGAGACTAGCACAGATACGCAGTATTTT. This gives the protein CASSLAGETSTDTQYF.

The chain combines TRBV9 with TRBJ2-1; TRBD2 aligns across 11 bases. In germline, CDR1 is SGDLS, CDR2 YYNGEE. This CDR3 is built from 18 residues. V lost 0 bases to trimming and J lost 0 bases; unmatched junction nucleotides: 5. The CDR3 bases are TGTGCCAGCAGCGTAGAGGCTAGCGGGGGGTTCTCCTACAATGAGCAGTTCTTC. This gives the protein CASSVEASGGFSYNEQFF.

The V and J genes are TRBV6-2 or TRBV6-3 and TRBJ2-4; D assignment may be TRBD1 or TRBD2 (6 bases each). The tail of the sequence fits TRBJ2-5 better, so the J call may be wrong. CDR1 MNHEY and CDR2 SVGEGT come from the germline V gene. The length of the CDR3 is 15 residues. CDR3 DNA: TGTGCCAGCAGTTTCAAACAGGGATTTAGCGGGACCCAGTACTTC. This encodes CASSFKQGFSGTQYF.

This clonotype was observed at least ten times. The genes are TRBV20-1 and TRBJ2-1; D is unclear. The V end was cut by 0 bases, the J end by 5 bases, with 14 bases between. Looked up from germline, CDR1 is DFQATT and CDR2 is SNEGSKA (reference sequence). This CDR3 contains 15 residues. CDR3: CSARDSLVTNNEQFF. CDR3 coding DNA: TGCAGTGCTAGAGATTCGCTGGTAACAAACAATGAGCAGTTCTTC.

This clonotype was seen more than once but under ten times. This rearrangement joins TRBV4-3 to TRBJ2-5; 9 nucleotides agree with TRBD1. The V gene end was trimmed by 1 base and the J gene end by 5 bases; junction bases not matched to a gene: 11. The CDR3 runs 17 residues. Germline values: CDR1 LGHNA, CDR2 YSLEER. The CDR3 DNA reads TGCGCCAGCAGCCAAGCAAGACAGGGGGTTAAGTCGGAGACCCAGTACTTC. This codes for CASSQARQGVKSETQYF.

Notes on this clonotype: A clone one base away is much larger, so this may be a read error. The chain has TRBV6-1 and TRBJ2-3; 9 positions agree with TRBD2. The junction had 8 bases not matched to a gene; V was cut back by 0 bases and J by 4 bases. Germline lookup yields CDR1 MNHNS and CDR2 SASEGT. The CDR3 totals 17 residues. Written as DNA, the CDR3 is TGTGCCAGCAGTGAAGCCCGTAGCGGGGGACACGCAGATACGCAGTATTTT. Translated, it gives CASSEARSGGHADTQYF.

The chain combines TRBV19 with TRBJ2-2, with a weak D call TRBD2 (6 bases). Trimming shortened V by 5 bases and J by 5 bases, and 15 bases separated the two germline ends. Germline V gives CDR1 LNHDA, CDR2 SQIVND (reference sequence). CDR3 length: 15 amino acids. The CDR3 reads CASSGLGLETGELFF. The CDR3 DNA is TGTGCCAGTAGTGGGTTGGGACTGGAAACCGGGGAGCTGTTTTTT.

The J gene is TRBJ1-5, the V gene TRBV7-6; D gene unclear. The CDR3 loop spans 15 amino acids. V was clipped by 1 base and J by 6 bases, with 13 bases between them. Germline lookup yields CDR1 SGHVS and CDR2 FNYEAQ. The CDR3 bases are TGTGCCAGCAGCTTAGGCGGTATGTGGGGTCAGCCCCAGCATTTT. Encoded protein: CASSLGGMWGQPQHF.

This clonotype has only a few counts. The chain carries TRBV7-9 and TRBJ1-1; D is possibly TRBD1 (5 bases). V was cut by 5 bases and J by 3 bases, with 13 bases left in between. This CDR3 has 14 amino acids. Germline CDR1 SEHNR, CDR2 FQNEAQ (reference sequence). The CDR3 loop is CASSPSSGDTEAFF. The CDR3 DNA sequence: TGTGCCAGCAGCCCTAGTTCGGGGGACACTGAAGCTTTCTTT.

This clonotype came up many times. V usage is TRBV6-5 and J usage is TRBJ1-2; no definite D call. Germline values: CDR1 MNHEY, CDR2 SVGAGI. Trimming pared 5 bases from V and 4 bases from J, leaving 5 bases between. The CDR3 is made up of 11 amino acids. CDR3 residues: CASSDTYGYTF. The CDR3 bases are TGTGCCAGCAGTGACACCTATGGCTACACCTTC.

The chain combines TRBV2 with TRBJ2-3; TRBD1 is a possible D gene (5 bases). Trimming removed 6 bases at V and 1 base at J, with 14 bases between. Germline V gives CDR1 SNHLY, CDR2 FYNNEI. The CDR3 sequence is 15 residues long. The CDR3 DNA reads as TGTGCCAGCAGAGAAATTAGCAGGGGCACAGATACGCAGTATTTT. It yields the protein CASREISRGTDTQYF.

This clonotype appeared a few times. The chain carries TRBV7-3 and TRBJ2-1; D gene ambiguous. The germline CDR1 and CDR2 sequences are SGHTA and FQGTGA. CDR3 length: 13 amino acids. Trimming removed 5 bases from V and 5 bases from J, with 10 bases in between. CDR3 bases: TGTGCCAGCAGCCCCGTAGCTCACAATGAGCAGTTCTTC. It yields the protein CASSPVAHNEQFF.

V and J are TRBV5-1 and TRBJ2-3; 9 bases align to TRBD2. This CDR3 region has 15 residues. Germline assignment: CDR1 SGHRS and CDR2 YFSETQ. J lost 6 bases, V lost 0 bases, and 5 bases had no gene match. CDR3 DNA: TGCGCCAGCAGCTTGGATCCACTAGCGGGCGATACGCAGTATTTT. Translated: CASSLDPLAGDTQYF.